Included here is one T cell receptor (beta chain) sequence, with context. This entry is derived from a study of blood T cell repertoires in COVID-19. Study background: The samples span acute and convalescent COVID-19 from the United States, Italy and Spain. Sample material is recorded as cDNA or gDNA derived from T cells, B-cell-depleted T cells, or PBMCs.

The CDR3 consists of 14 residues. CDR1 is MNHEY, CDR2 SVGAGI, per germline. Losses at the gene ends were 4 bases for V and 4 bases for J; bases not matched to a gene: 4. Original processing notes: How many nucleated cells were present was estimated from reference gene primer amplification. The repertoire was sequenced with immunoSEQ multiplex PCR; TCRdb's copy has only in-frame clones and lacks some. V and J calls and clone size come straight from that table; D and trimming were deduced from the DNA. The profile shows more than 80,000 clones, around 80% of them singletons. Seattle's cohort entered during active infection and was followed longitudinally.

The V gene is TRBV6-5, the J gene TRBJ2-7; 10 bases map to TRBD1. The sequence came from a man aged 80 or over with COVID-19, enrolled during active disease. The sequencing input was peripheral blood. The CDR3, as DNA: TGTGCCAGCAGTTTCCGGGACAGGGGTTACGAGCAGTACTTC. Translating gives CASSFRDRGYEQYF.